This T cell receptor beta chain was sequenced for a study of Graves' ophthalmopathy and Graves' hyperthyroidism (dated by TCRdb to 2016 to 2019). About the full investigation: Peripheral blood was collected before any treatment was given, at the time of initial diagnosis. In total, 120 to 150 blood samples were TCR-sequenced: 40 to 45 ophthalmopathy, some 75 hyperthyroidism and some 17 hyperthyroidism-to-ophthalmopathy patients. Once sampling was done, hyperthyroidism patients were given methimazole at a starting dose of 30 mg daily, while ophthalmopathy patients were given high-dose intravenous methylprednisolone. To explore V-J signatures that separate ophthalmopathy from hyperthyroidism, a discovery set of approximately 100 patients was enrolled, consisting of under 50 with ophthalmopathy and 55 to 65 with stable hyperthyroidism. The study used signatures of the TCR beta repertoire to tell Graves' ophthalmopathy apart from Graves' hyperthyroidism and to predict which patients would progress to ophthalmopathy. An independent validation cohort was composed of around 19 hyperthyroidism patients and around 16 patients who later progressed from hyperthyroidism to ophthalmopathy. T-cell repertoires of thyroid tissue and blood were compared in over five hyperthyroidism patients. Study-wide findings and limitations: Ophthalmopathy was separated from stable hyperthyroidism by the 13-signature model with about 90% sensitivity and about 81% specificity in cross-validation and with 80%/75% in the test set. Most of the expanded thyroid clonotypes with a frequency above 0.001 were also detected in blood, and it was suggested that the thyroid immune response may be reflected by blood repertoires. In validation, the model predicted ophthalmopathy progression with about 64% sensitivity and less than 80% specificity; about a dozen predicted patients were CT-confirmed with GO in a median of approximately 6.2 months. No statistical method was used to predetermine the sample size, and group allocation was not hidden from the investigators.

Patients with ophthalmopathy had moderately to severely active disease, with a Clinical Activity Score of 3 or more, a NOSPECS grade of 4 or more, and a disease duration of less than 3 months. Anyone with other autoimmune diseases, uncontrolled infections, pregnancy or lactation was excluded from the study. Diagnosis relied on clinical symptoms, serum thyroxine, TRAb, thyroid ultrasound and orbital computed tomography. PBMCs were isolated from 7.5 to 10 ml of fresh peripheral blood by Ficoll-Paque density gradient centrifugation. Total RNA was extracted with Trizol reagent and quality-checked on an Agilent 2100 Bioanalyzer. The germline V gene gives CDR1 as SGHDN and CDR2 as FVKESK. Germline trimming: 6 bases from V, 6 bases from J; junction bases outside gene matches: 10. Including cysteine and phenylalanine, the CDR3 has 15 amino acids. The kept DNA is CDR3 alone, 45 bases in frame from the first base.

For repertoire sequencing, TCR beta CDR3 regions were amplified from RNA transcripts. A first-round RT-PCR used HTBI primers with the Qiagen OneStep RT-PCR kit, followed by a second-round multiplex PCR, size selection and purification. Libraries were sequenced paired-end with 100 bp reads on an Illumina HiSeq2000. Per the original workflow: SOAPnuke was used to process the reads, throwing out any read that had adapters, had uncalled bases, had a mean Phred below 15, or lacked an exact constant-primer or identifier match. COPE v1.2.5 was used to merge high-quality paired reads. Clonotypes were defined as unique nucleotide sequences and were aligned to IMGT TRB V, D and J references using MiTCR v1.1. The analysis was limited to V-J combinations with a frequency above 0.0001, which together covered 99.2% of the repertoires. For each V-J combination, a TCR clonal expansion and chaos score was defined as F50 clonal expansion divided by the chaos observed in the TCRdist matrix. Features were reduced by Welch's t-statistics and random forest to more than 10 V-J combinations, which fed a naive Bayes classifier. Thyroid-blood repertoire similarity was quantified with the Morisita-Horn index. TCRdb trimmed public reads at Q25 via fastp, called clones via MiXCR and kept in-frame beta chains. All rows with the same CDR3 protein become a single entry with the most common DNA and genes. In this record, the V and J calls reflect TCRdb's handling and not the investigators' own analysis. This sample lists about 700,000 distinct CDR3 sequences; over 40% were detected once. In total, the top ten clones hold 3.3% of the sample.

Notes on this clonotype: The clone's antigen remains unknown. Nothing much larger sits one base from this clone, and base qualities are not available.

The clonotype comes from an adult man with Graves' ophthalmopathy. Material: peripheral blood. The chain was built from TRBV14 and TRBJ1-2, with 10 middle bases fitting TRBD1. The base sequence is TGTGCCAGCAGTCAACAGGACAGGGGGAGCGATGGCTACACCTTC. Its translation is CASSQQDRGSDGYTF.